The 24 T cell receptor beta chains reported below all come from one sample, sequenced in a study of metastatic and nonmetastatic thyroid tumors. TCRdb reanalyzed the PCR reads via MiXCR. The sample shows tens of thousands of clones, 14% of them seen only once. All patients were untreated before thyroid surgery. Sequencing used blood. The origin of the receptors is a male donor with papillary thyroid cancer or a benign thyroid nodule (not recorded which). Some clones in this sample may be carry-over from other donors' samples.

This clone was seen repeatedly, ten times or more. This specimen includes other DNA sequences encoding the same CDR3. This rearrangement joins TRBV27 to TRBJ2-7; 7 bases map to TRBD1. V lost 4 bases, J lost 3 bases, and 3 bases stayed unmatched. CDR3 length: 13 amino acids. CDR1 and CDR2 from the germline V gene are MNHEY and SMNVEV (reference sequence). In DNA form, the CDR3 reads TGTGCCAGCAGTTACCGGACAGGCTACGAGCAGTACTTC. Amino acid sequence: CASSYRTGYEQYF.

This clone came up many times. The chain is built from TRBV28 and TRBJ2-7; the D is unclear. The V end lost 2 bases, the J end lost 2 bases, and 4 bases lay between the germline ends. The CDR3 contains 12 residues. The germline V gene encodes CDR1 MDHEN and CDR2 SYDVKM. The CDR3: CASSLSTYEQYF. The CDR3 DNA is TGTGCCAGCAGTTTAAGCACCTACGAGCAGTACTTC.

V gene TRBV6-2 or TRBV6-3 combines with J gene TRBJ1-6; 11 bases align to TRBD1. This CDR3 is built from 14 residues. J gave up 8 bases and V 6 bases, and 3 bases lay outside the gene matches. Germline assignment: CDR1 MNHEY and CDR2 SVGEGT. The CDR3 DNA follows: TGTGCCAGCAGACGGACAGGGGGCGATTCACCCCTCCACTTT. Protein product: CASRRTGGDSPLHF.

The chain employs TRBV7-3 and TRBJ2-7; tentatively, D is TRBD1 (6 bases). V lost 1 base and J lost 5, with 12 bases in between. In germline, CDR1 is SGHTA, CDR2 FQGTGA. CDR3 length equals 14 residues. The CDR3 region has the DNA TGTGCCAGCAGCTTAATAGGGACATCCAACGAGCAGTACGTC. Translating it yields CASSLIGTSNEQYV.

At least ten counts were recorded for this clone. The genes are TRBV5-6 and TRBJ1-6; D is perhaps TRBD1 (5 bases). CDR1 SGHDT and CDR2 YYEEEE come from the germline V gene. Trimming removed 0 bases at V and 8 bases at J, with 12 bases between. This CDR3 is built from 15 residues. CDR3 nucleotides: TGTGCCAGCAGCTTGGCCGGGGGAACGGATTCACCCCTCCACTTT. Translation: CASSLAGGTDSPLHF.

In its sample, this clone was seen many times. J is TRBJ2-1 and V is TRBV20-1; D possibly uses TRBD1 or TRBD2 (5 bases each). Germline CDR1 and CDR2: DFQATT and SNEGSKA (reference sequence). This CDR3 spans 14 amino acids. The ends were cut back, 1 base at V and 8 bases at J, with 15 bases in the middle. CDR3 in DNA: TGCAGTGCTAGAGGATGGACCCGAGGGGATGAGCAGTTCTTC. This codes for CSARGWTRGDEQFF.

This clone came up many times. The chain combines TRBV20-1 with TRBJ2-2, with D unresolved. Germline loops: CDR1 DFQATT, CDR2 SNEGSKA (reference sequence). CDR3 size: 11 residues. V lost 6 bases, J lost 7 bases, and 9 bases lay in between. CDR3 residues: CSADLLGELFF. In nucleotides, the CDR3 is TGCAGTGCCGACCTACTCGGGGAGCTGTTTTTT.

This clone showed up many times. The chain links TRBV7-9 to TRBJ2-3, with TRBD2 matching over 13 bases. J gave up 4 bases and V 2 bases, and 3 bases lay outside the gene matches. Germline CDR1 reads SEHNR; CDR2 reads FQNEAQ (reference sequence). This CDR3 region has 16 residues. The CDR3 bases are TGTGCCAGCAGCTTAACCGGACTAGCGGGAGCAGATACGCAGTATTTT. Encoded protein: CASSLTGLAGADTQYF.

This clone occurred many times. V is TRBV29-1 and J is TRBJ2-1, with a weak D call TRBD2 (5 bases). CDR3 size: 13 residues. From germline, CDR1 is SQVTM and CDR2 ANQGSEA. V was shortened by 2 bases and J by 6 bases, with 11 bases between the two germline ends. CDR3 sequence (DNA): TGCAGCGTTGAATCCACTAGTCCCAATGAGCAGTTCTTC. Encoded protein: CSVESTSPNEQFF.

This clone was counted ten times or more. The chain combines TRBV7-8 with TRBJ2-1, with a weak D call TRBD1 (6 bases). The CDR3 covers 14 residues. Trimming stripped 3 bases from V and 9 bases from J, with 15 bases between. Germline V gives CDR1 SGHVS, CDR2 FQNEAQ. The chain's CDR3 is CASSLDSFLSEQFF. CDR3 sequence (DNA): TGTGCCAGCAGCTTGGACAGCTTTCTTTCTGAGCAGTTCTTC.

J is TRBJ1-2 and V is TRBV12-3 or TRBV12-4, with D tentatively TRBD1 (5 bases). CDR3 size: 17 residues. Trimming took off 2 bases at V and 3 bases at J, with 19 bases between the two ends. CDR3 protein: CASSLKSPGGIDYGYTF. CDR3 nucleotide sequence: TGTGCCAGCAGTTTAAAGTCCCCCGGGGGAATAGACTATGGCTACACCTTC.

The sample holds many counts of this clone. The V and J genes are TRBV30 and TRBJ2-7, with TRBD1 matching 10 bases. Trimming removed 8 bases from V and 3 bases from J; junction bases left unmatched: 19. The germline gives CDR1 GTSNPN, CDR2 SVGIG (reference sequence). The CDR3 runs 17 residues. The CDR3 region has the DNA TGTGCCGCACATCCCCCGGAGCCCGGGACAGGGGTCTACGAGCAGTACGTC. This codes for CAAHPPEPGTGVYEQYV.

The sample holds many counts of this clone. This chain links TRBV10-3 with TRBJ1-2; D call uncertain. V lost 4 bases and J lost 3, with 9 bases in between. The germline CDR1 and CDR2 sequences are ENHRY and SYGVKD. This CDR3 is 13 amino acids long. Written as DNA, the CDR3 is TGTGCCATCAGTGGATCGGGAGACTATGGCTACACCTTC. It encodes CAISGSGDYGYTF.

To note about this clone: A read error may be the cause here, since a much bigger clone is one base away. This chain links TRBV18 with TRBJ2-2, with D perhaps TRBD2 (5 bases). The CDR3 spans 15 residues. Per germline, CDR1 KGHSH and CDR2 LQKENI. Between the trimmed V and J ends, which lost 4 bases and 6 bases, there was a span of 15 bases. The CDR3 coding sequence is TGTGCCAGCTCACTGGTGACTACCGGGGCCGGGGAGCTGTTTTTT. Encoded protein: CASSLVTTGAGELFF.

This clone was recorded at least ten times. The sample holds other DNA sequences that translate to the same CDR3. The chain combines TRBV20-1 with TRBJ1-2; D may be TRBD1 (5 bases). The germline V gene has CDR1 DFQATT and CDR2 SNEGSKA (reference sequence). The CDR3 runs 15 residues. V lost 5 bases, J lost 2 bases, and 18 bases lay in between. The CDR3 spells CSASQGDVVNYGYTF. The CDR3, as DNA: TGCAGTGCTTCTCAGGGCGATGTGGTCAACTATGGCTACACCTTC.

There are many counts of this clone. The rearrangement links TRBV7-9 to TRBJ2-2, with unresolved D. V was shortened by 5 bases and J by 3 bases, with 1 base between the two germline ends. The CDR3 is made up of 11 amino acids. Germline loops: CDR1 SEHNR, CDR2 FQNEAQ (reference sequence). The CDR3 is CASSDTGELFF. The CDR3 DNA reads TGTGCCAGCAGCGACACCGGGGAGCTGTTTTTT.

The chain joins TRBV18 to TRBJ2-1, with a possible D match to TRBD2 (5 bases). Between the trimmed V and J ends, which lost 0 bases and 10 bases, there was a span of 13 bases. The CDR3 loop spans 14 amino acids. Germline loops: CDR1 KGHSH, CDR2 LQKENI. For the CDR3, the DNA is TGTGCCAGCTCACCACCGAAAGCGAGCGGCGAGCAGTTCTTC. This codes for CASSPPKASGEQFF.

This clone was detected a few times. This chain joins TRBV6-1 and TRBJ1-1; D possibly corresponds to TRBD1 (5 bases). The CDR3 runs to 13 residues. Germline values: CDR1 MNHNS, CDR2 SASEGT. With 7 bases removed from V and 12 bases from J, the gap between germline ends came to 21 bases. The CDR3 DNA reads TGTGCCAGCAAGCGACAGATGAACACCGAAACTTTCTTT. It encodes CASKRQMNTETFF.

In DNA form, the CDR3 reads TGTGCCAGCAGTTTCTCGGGAGGCGGAGAGCAGTACTTC. This codes for CASSFSGGGEQYF. J is TRBJ2-7 and V is TRBV27; 7 bases fit TRBD2. The CDR3 has 13 amino acids. Germline CDR1 and CDR2: MNHEY and SMNVEV (reference sequence). Losses at the gene ends were 3 bases for V and 7 bases for J; bases not matched to a gene: 6.

This clone occurred many times. The rearrangement joins TRBV7-8 to TRBJ2-7, with D unclear. Germline lookup yields CDR1 SGHVS and CDR2 FQNEAQ. CDR3 length: 14 amino acids. Deletions cut 2 bases from V and 0 bases from J, with 8 bases between. In nucleotides, the CDR3 is TGTGCCAGCAGCTTATCCTTGAGCTCCTACGAGCAGTACGTC. Protein: CASSLSLSSYEQYV.

The rearrangement uses TRBV20-1 and TRBJ1-2; perhaps TRBD1 as D (5 bases). The CDR3 consists of 14 residues. Germline CDR1 DFQATT, CDR2 SNEGSKA (reference sequence). The V end lost 0 bases, the J end lost 6 bases, and 14 bases lay between the germline ends. CDR3 protein: CSARDGASGDGYTF. CDR3 nucleotides: TGCAGTGCTAGAGATGGGGCCTCTGGGGATGGCTACACCTTC.

In this sample, this clone turned up many times. The chain joins TRBV20-1 to TRBJ2-3; 10 nucleotides align to TRBD1. Germline V gives CDR1 DFQATT, CDR2 SNEGSKA (reference sequence). V lost 2 bases, J lost 5 bases, and 4 bases stayed unmatched. The CDR3 covers 14 residues. The CDR3: CSARSGQGVDTQYF. The DNA for the CDR3 is TGCAGTGCTAGAAGTGGACAGGGGGTAGATACGCAGTATTTT.

This clone was detected ten times or more. The sample contains more than one DNA sequence encoding this CDR3. The V gene is TRBV27, the J gene TRBJ2-3, with 8 bases fitting TRBD2. Germline lookup yields CDR1 MNHEY and CDR2 SMNVEV (reference sequence). J gave up 3 bases and V 5 bases, and 13 bases lay outside the gene matches. The CDR3 loop spans 17 amino acids. CDR3 amino acids: CASSPIPAGAGTDTQYF. The CDR3 DNA reads TGTGCCAGCAGTCCGATCCCAGCGGGAGCGGGGACAGATACGCAGTATTTT.

This clone was observed at least ten times. The CDR3 spells CASRGLLASPLHF. CDR3 bases: TGTGCCAGCCGGGGGCTCCTGGCTTCACCCCTCCACTTT. V is TRBV7-9 and J is TRBJ1-6, with a tentative D call TRBD1 (6 bases). CDR3 length: 13 residues. V was shortened by 8 bases and J by 9 bases, with 14 bases between the two germline ends. Germline loops: CDR1 SEHNR, CDR2 FQNEAQ (reference sequence).